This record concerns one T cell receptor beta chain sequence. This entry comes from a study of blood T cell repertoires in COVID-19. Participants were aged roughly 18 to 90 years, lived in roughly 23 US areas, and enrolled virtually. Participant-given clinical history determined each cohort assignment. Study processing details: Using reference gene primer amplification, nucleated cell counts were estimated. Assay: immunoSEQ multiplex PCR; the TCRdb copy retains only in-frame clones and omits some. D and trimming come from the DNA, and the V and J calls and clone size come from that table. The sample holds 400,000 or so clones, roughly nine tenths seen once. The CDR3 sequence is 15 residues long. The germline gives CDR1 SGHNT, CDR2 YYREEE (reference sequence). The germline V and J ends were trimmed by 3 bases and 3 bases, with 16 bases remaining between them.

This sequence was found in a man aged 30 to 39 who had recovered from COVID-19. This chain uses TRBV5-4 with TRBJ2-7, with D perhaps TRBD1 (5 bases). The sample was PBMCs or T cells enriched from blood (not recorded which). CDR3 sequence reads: CASSSKNLGDYEQYF. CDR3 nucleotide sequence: TGTGCCAGCAGCTCCAAAAACTTAGGGGACTACGAGCAGTACTTC.